This TCR beta chain was identified in a study of control samples from healthy donors and cancer patients. Sequenced by immunoSEQ multiplex PCR; TCRdb stores in-frame clones only, minus some. The sample shows 100,000 to 150,000 clones, roughly 91% of them seen only once. The CDR3 runs to 16 residues. Per germline, CDR1 MNHEY and CDR2 SVGAGI. Trimming pared 4 bases from V and 5 bases from J, leaving 19 bases between. This sequence originates from a man between 45 and 60 years old with head and neck cancer. This sequence joins TRBV6-5 and TRBJ2-3; tentatively, D is TRBD1 or TRBD2 (6 bases each). The sequencing sample was made of PBMCs. This CDR3 reads CASSLGRRGGGDTQYF. In DNA, the CDR3 is TGTGCCAGCAGTTTAGGACGGCGCGGAGGGGGAGATACGCAGTATTTT.